This is a list of T cell receptor beta chains from one sample in a study of T cells in Graves' hyperthyroidism and ophthalmopathy. MiXCR, run by TCRdb on the multiplex PCR reads, gives a single entry per CDR3 protein. In the table there are under 350,000 distinct CDR3 sequences, over 15% of which are singletons. The sequencing input was blood. The receptors were gathered from an older woman with Graves' ophthalmopathy. Both conserved end residues are part of each CDR3. The order of the fields is V gene, J gene, clone size, D gene, CDR3 protein, CDR3 DNA. A D gene is named only where the DNA matches it firmly. For some rows the clone size is stated as once, few or many, or as a class when expanded; others skip it.

TRBV6-1	TRBJ2-7	-	-	CASSPTGSSSYEQYF	TGTGCCAGCAGCCCGACAGGTTCTAGCTCCTACGAGCAGTACTTC
TRBV4-3	TRBJ2-2	once	TRBD2	CASSQETGLADTGELFF	TGCGCCAGCAGCCAAGAAACGGGACTAGCGGACACCGGGGAGCTGTTTTTT
TRBV28	TRBJ2-7	-	-	CASRLGGLGDEQYF	TGTGCCAGCAGGCTCGGGGGGCTAGGTGACGAGCAGTACTTC
TRBV6-2/TRBV6-3	TRBJ1-6	-	-	CASSYSGVSPLHF	TGTGCCAGCAGTTACTCCGGGGTCTCACCCCTCCACTTT
TRBV20-1	TRBJ2-7	-	TRBD1	CSASSGQGGYEQYF	TGCAGTGCTAGTTCTGGACAGGGGGGCTACGAGCAGTACTTC
TRBV28	TRBJ2-1	many	-	CASSSLALENEQFF	TGTGCCAGCAGTTCACTAGCTTTAGAGAATGAGCAGTTCTTC
TRBV6-2/TRBV6-3	TRBJ2-1	few	TRBD2	CASSYRTLAGVLYSYNEQFF	TGTGCCAGCAGTTATAGGACTCTAGCGGGAGTCCTATATTCCTACAATGAGCAGTTCTTC
TRBV2	TRBJ2-1	-	TRBD2	CASRKTSGTMDEQFF	TGTGCCAGCAGGAAGACTAGCGGCACGATGGATGAGCAGTTCTTC
TRBV7-9	TRBJ2-2	-	-	CASSVPTGRRGHEELFF	TGTGCCAGCAGCGTACCCACAGGGAGACGAGGGCACGAGGAGCTGTTTTTT
TRBV7-2	TRBJ2-5	many	TRBD1	CASSLAPGGFPQETQYF	TGTGCCAGCAGCTTAGCGCCAGGGGGCTTCCCTCAAGAGACCCAGTACTTC
TRBV18	TRBJ2-7	-	TRBD1	CASSPNPGQGPHEQYF	TGTGCCAGCTCACCTAATCCGGGACAGGGCCCCCACGAGCAGTACTTC
TRBV5-1	TRBJ1-1	many	TRBD1	CASSEQGAPTEAFF	TGCGCCAGCAGCGAACAGGGGGCGCCTACTGAAGCTTTCTTT
TRBV7-2	TRBJ2-5	many	-	CASSLSRGQETQYF	TGTGCCAGCAGCTTATCACGGGGACAAGAGACCCAGTACTTC
TRBV20-1	TRBJ1-2	few	-	CSAIHQTVWGYTF	TGCAGTGCTATACATCAAACCGTCTGGGGCTACACCTTC
TRBV5-6	TRBJ2-7	many	-	CASTQGELVYEQYF	TGTGCCAGCACTCAAGGGGAGTTGGTCTACGAGCAGTACTTC
TRBV11-1	TRBJ1-2	-	TRBD1	CAGSLDLTGFGYTF	TGTGCCGGCAGCTTAGACCTGACAGGGTTCGGCTACACCTTC
TRBV5-4	TRBJ2-2	-	-	CASSLAMGVGTGELFF	TGTGCCAGCAGCTTGGCCATGGGCGTGGGCACCGGGGAGCTGTTTTTT
TRBV5-1	TRBJ2-1	many	-	CASSLFPRYNEQFF	TGCGCCAGCAGCTTGTTCCCCAGATACAATGAGCAGTTCTTC
TRBV20-1	TRBJ2-4	few	-	CSASSTGSLAKNIQYF	TGCAGTGCTAGTAGTACAGGGTCGCTAGCCAAAAACATTCAGTACTTC
TRBV7-2	TRBJ2-3	-	-	CASSLRLKGGAGDTQYF	TGTGCCAGCAGCTTGAGGCTTAAGGGGGGGGCGGGAGATACGCAGTATTTT
TRBV20-1	TRBJ2-1	many	-	CSAGRMGSSYNEQFF	TGCAGTGCTGGGAGGATGGGGAGCTCCTACAATGAGCAGTTCTTC
TRBV5-1	TRBJ2-5	many	-	CASSGGTPQETQYF	TGCGCCAGCAGCGGCGGGACACCACAAGAGACCCAGTACTTC
TRBV3-1	TRBJ2-5	few	TRBD1	CASSQEGQGASGAQYF	TGTGCCAGCAGCCAAGAGGGGCAGGGGGCCTCGGGGGCCCAGTACTTC
TRBV5-1	TRBJ1-1	many	-	CASRNFQAAETEAFF	TGCGCCAGCAGGAATTTCCAGGCCGCAGAGACTGAAGCTTTCTTT
TRBV18	TRBJ2-5	many	-	CASSPPYSDGETQYF	TGTGCCAGCTCACCACCGTATTCGGACGGGGAGACCCAGTACTTC
TRBV5-1	TRBJ2-5	many	-	CASSFGREQETQYF	TGCGCCAGCAGCTTCGGTAGGGAGCAAGAGACCCAGTACTTC
TRBV11-2	TRBJ2-7	many	TRBD2	CASSLKLAGGTYEQYF	TGTGCCAGCAGCTTAAAACTAGCGGGAGGTACCTACGAGCAGTACTTC
TRBV28	TRBJ2-1	once	TRBD2	CASSPAGGLNNEQFF	TGTGCCAGCAGCCCCGCGGGGGGCCTAAACAATGAGCAGTTCTTC
TRBV9	TRBJ1-2	many	-	CASSVQGKGYGYTF	TGTGCCAGCAGCGTACAGGGCAAAGGATATGGCTACACCTTC
TRBV20-1	TRBJ2-3	-	-	CSVGGEAWTDTQYF	TGCAGTGTCGGCGGGGAGGCTTGGACAGATACGCAGTATTTT
TRBV20-1	TRBJ2-5	few	TRBD2	CSAREGMNGRAVTETQYF	TGCAGTGCTAGAGAGGGCATGAACGGGAGGGCCGTTACAGAGACCCAGTACTTC
TRBV4-1	TRBJ2-3	few	TRBD2	CASSLRGRREGGAISTDTQYF	TGCGCCAGCAGCCTAAGGGGTCGGCGGGAGGGCGGAGCAATTAGCACAGATACGCAGTATTTT
TRBV5-1	TRBJ2-2	-	-	CASSLEVTGTGELFF	TGCGCCAGCAGCTTGGAGGTAACAGGCACCGGGGAGCTGTTTTTT
TRBV28	TRBJ1-2	many	-	CASSLIVAFYGYTF	TGTGCCAGCAGTTTAATAGTCGCGTTCTATGGCTACACCTTC
TRBV6-1	TRBJ2-3	-	TRBD2	CASSEGGTSGSTDTQYF	TGTGCCAGCAGTGAAGGGGGGACTAGCGGTAGCACAGATACGCAGTATTTT